These T cell receptor beta chains were read from a single sample in a study of shared clonotypes between healthy human individuals. TCRdb's copy holds only in-frame clones and misses some; the assay was immunoSEQ multiplex PCR. The table lists about a million clones, around 80% of them singletons. The sample consisted of memory CD4+ T cells sorted from blood. Receptors originate from a man younger than 35 in good health. The CDR3 runs from the conserved cysteine through the conserved F or W. The D gene is left open where the match is weak. The size of a clone is reported for some rows only, either as once, few or many, or as a class for expanded clones.

clone_size d_call j_call v_call cdr3_aa cdr3_nt
NA TRBD2 TRBJ2-7 TRBV6-1 CASSKDGTSGTSSSYEQYF TGTGCCAGCAGTAAAGACGGGACTAGCGGGACCTCGAGCTCCTACGAGCAGTACTTC
NA NA TRBJ1-6 TRBV5-6 CARGPNSPLHF TGTGCCAGGGGTCCCAATTCACCCCTCCACTTT
NA NA TRBJ2-1 TRBV19 CASSIIAGANEQFF TGTGCCAGTAGTATAATCGCGGGGGCAAATGAGCAGTTCTTC
NA TRBD1 TRBJ1-2 TRBV2 CASSGDRGNYGYTF TGTGCCAGCAGTGGGGACAGGGGTAACTATGGCTACACCTTC
NA NA TRBJ2-5 TRBV5-1 CASSPGYGLTQETQYF TGCGCCAGCAGCCCCGGGTACGGCCTAACCCAAGAGACCCAGTACTTC
NA NA TRBJ2-1 TRBV7-2 CASSSYYEQFF TGTGCCAGCAGCTCCTATTATGAGCAGTTCTTC
NA TRBD1 TRBJ2-7 TRBV5-4 CASSLGTGGTYEQYF TGTGCCAGCAGCCTGGGGACAGGGGGGACCTACGAGCAGTACTTC
few NA TRBJ1-1 TRBV6-5 CASSYARMNTEAFF TGTGCCAGCAGTTACGCTAGGATGAACACTGAAGCTTTCTTT
NA NA TRBJ1-4 TRBV4-1 CASSQDPRGATNEKLFF TGCGCCAGCAGCCAAGATCCGAGGGGGGCGACTAATGAAAAACTGTTTTTT
NA NA TRBJ1-3 TRBV11-2 CASSLDSGKFVTIYF TGTGCCAGCAGCTTAGACTCAGGGAAGTTTGTCACCATATATTTT
NA NA TRBJ2-4 TRBV5-6 CASSLQADLAKNIQYF TGTGCCAGCAGCTTGCAGGCGGATCTAGCCAAAAACATTCAGTACTTC
NA NA TRBJ2-3 TRBV18 CASSPRALGTDTQYF TGTGCCAGCTCCCCTCGGGCCCTTGGCACAGATACGCAGTATTTT
NA NA TRBJ2-7 TRBV5-5 CASSLAGTTAYEQYF TGTGCCAGCAGCTTGGCCGGGACAACCGCCTACGAGCAGTACTTC
NA TRBD2 TRBJ2-5 TRBV19 CASSLTSGGTQETQYF TGTGCCAGTAGCCTGACTAGCGGGGGGACCCAAGAGACCCAGTACTTC
NA NA TRBJ2-5 TRBV6-5 CATSAAQETQYF TGTGCCACCTCAGCCGCGCAGGAGACCCAGTACTTC
NA NA TRBJ2-7 TRBV11-3 CASSLMGDGKYEQYF TGTGCCAGCAGCTTAATGGGGGACGGGAAATACGAGCAGTACTTC
NA TRBD2 TRBJ2-3 TRBV6-5 CASSQTSGGTDTQYF TGTGCCAGCAGCCAGACTAGCGGGGGGACAGATACGCAGTATTTT
NA TRBD2 TRBJ2-3 TRBV18 CASSSTSGTLLGQYF TGTGCCAGCTCATCGACTAGCGGGACCCTCCTAGGGCAGTATTTT
NA TRBD1 TRBJ2-5 TRBV14 CASSRTGVVTQYF TGTGCCAGCAGCCGAACAGGGGTTGTGACCCAGTACTTC
NA NA TRBJ2-7 TRBV5-6 CASSRLDTYEQYF TGTGCCAGCAGTCGACTCGATACCTACGAGCAGTACTTC
few NA TRBJ1-1 TRBV6-5 CASSYRGLNTEAFF TGTGCCAGCAGTTACCGTGGGCTCAACACTGAAGCTTTCTTT
once NA TRBJ2-7 TRBV14 CASSQELAGGAYEQYF TGTGCCAGCAGCCAAGAGTTGGCAGGGGGGGCCTACGAGCAGTACTTC